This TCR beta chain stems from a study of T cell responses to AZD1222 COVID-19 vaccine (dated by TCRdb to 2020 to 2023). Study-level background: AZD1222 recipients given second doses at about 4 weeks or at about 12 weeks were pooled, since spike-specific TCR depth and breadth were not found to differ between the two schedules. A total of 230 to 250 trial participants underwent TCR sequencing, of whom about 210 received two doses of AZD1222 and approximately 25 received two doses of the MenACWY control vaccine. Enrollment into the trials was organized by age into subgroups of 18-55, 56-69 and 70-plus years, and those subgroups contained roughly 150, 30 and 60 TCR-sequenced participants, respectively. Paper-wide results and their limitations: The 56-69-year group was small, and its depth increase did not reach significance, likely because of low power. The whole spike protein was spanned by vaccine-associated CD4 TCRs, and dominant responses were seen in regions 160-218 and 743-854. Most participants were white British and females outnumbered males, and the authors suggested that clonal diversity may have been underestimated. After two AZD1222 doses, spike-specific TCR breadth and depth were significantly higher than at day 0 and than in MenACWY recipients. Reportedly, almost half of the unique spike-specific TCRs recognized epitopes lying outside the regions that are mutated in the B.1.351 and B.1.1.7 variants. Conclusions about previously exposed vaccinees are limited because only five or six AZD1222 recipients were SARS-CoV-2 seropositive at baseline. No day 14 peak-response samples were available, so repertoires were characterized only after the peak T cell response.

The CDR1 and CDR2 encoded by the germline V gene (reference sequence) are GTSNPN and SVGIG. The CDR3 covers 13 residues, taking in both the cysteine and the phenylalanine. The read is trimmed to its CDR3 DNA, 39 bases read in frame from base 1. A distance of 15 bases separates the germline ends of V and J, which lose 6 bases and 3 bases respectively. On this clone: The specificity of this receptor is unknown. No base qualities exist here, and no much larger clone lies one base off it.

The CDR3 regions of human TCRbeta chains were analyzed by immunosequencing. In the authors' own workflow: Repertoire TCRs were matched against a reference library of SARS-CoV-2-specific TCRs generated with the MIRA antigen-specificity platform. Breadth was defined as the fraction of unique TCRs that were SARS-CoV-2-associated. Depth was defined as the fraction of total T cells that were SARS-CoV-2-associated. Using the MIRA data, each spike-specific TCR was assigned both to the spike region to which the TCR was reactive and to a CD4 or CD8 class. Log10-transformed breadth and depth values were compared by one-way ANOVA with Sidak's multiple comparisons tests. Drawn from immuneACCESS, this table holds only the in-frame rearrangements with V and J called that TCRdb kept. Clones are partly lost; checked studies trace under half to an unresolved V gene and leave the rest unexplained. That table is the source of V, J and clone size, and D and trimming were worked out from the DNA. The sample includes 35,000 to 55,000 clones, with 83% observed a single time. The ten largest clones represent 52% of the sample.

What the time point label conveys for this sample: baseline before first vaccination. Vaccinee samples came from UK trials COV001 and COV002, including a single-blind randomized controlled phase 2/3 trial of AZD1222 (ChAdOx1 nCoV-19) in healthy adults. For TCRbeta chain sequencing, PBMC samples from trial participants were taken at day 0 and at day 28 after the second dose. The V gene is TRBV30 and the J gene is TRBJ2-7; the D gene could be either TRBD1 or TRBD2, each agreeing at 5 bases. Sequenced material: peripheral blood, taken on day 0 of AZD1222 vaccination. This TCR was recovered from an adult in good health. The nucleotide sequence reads TGTGCCTGCCTCCGGGGCGGATACTACGAGCAGTACTTC. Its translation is CACLRGGYYEQYF.